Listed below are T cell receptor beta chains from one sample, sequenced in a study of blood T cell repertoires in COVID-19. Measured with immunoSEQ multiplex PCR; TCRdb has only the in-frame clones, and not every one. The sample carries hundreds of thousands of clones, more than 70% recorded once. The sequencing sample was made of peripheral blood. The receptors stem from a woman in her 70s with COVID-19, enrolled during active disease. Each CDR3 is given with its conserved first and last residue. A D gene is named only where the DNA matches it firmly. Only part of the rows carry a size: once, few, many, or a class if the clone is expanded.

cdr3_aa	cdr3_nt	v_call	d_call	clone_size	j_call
CASTAGLDQPQHF	TGTGCCAGCACGGCAGGCTTGGATCAGCCCCAGCATTTT	TRBV2	.	.	TRBJ1-5
CASRTGSEKLFF	TGTGCCAGCAGGACAGGAAGTGAAAAACTGTTTTTT	TRBV2	.	.	TRBJ1-4
CASSQDLSVVLDGYTF	TGTGCCAGCAGCCAAGATCTGTCGGTGGTTTTAGATGGCTACACCTTC	TRBV4-2	.	.	TRBJ1-2
CASSPGTGRTEAFF	TGTGCCAGCAGTCCAGGGACAGGGAGGACTGAAGCTTTCTTT	TRBV6-6	TRBD1	few	TRBJ1-1
CASSKGAAPGNQPQHF	TGTGCCAGCAGCAAAGGGGCAGCCCCAGGCAATCAGCCCCAGCATTTT	TRBV21-1	.	.	TRBJ1-5
CASSQDTYEQYF	TGTGCCAGCAGCCAGGACACATACGAGCAGTACTTC	TRBV6-5	.	.	TRBJ2-7
CASSFDRGHGYTF	TGTGCCAGCAGCTTCGACAGGGGGCATGGCTACACCTTC	TRBV7-3	TRBD1	.	TRBJ1-2
CASSWRDRGSSYNSPLHF	TGTGCCAGCAGCTGGCGGGACAGGGGTAGCTCCTATAATTCACCCCTCCACTTT	TRBV7-9	TRBD1	.	TRBJ1-6
CAISADSSYGYTF	TGTGCCATCAGTGCTGACAGCTCCTATGGCTACACCTTC	TRBV10-3	.	.	TRBJ1-2
CASSPSGGAYNEQFF	TGTGCCAGCAGCCCTAGCGGGGGGGCTTATAATGAGCAGTTCTTC	TRBV3-1/TRBV3-2	TRBD2	.	TRBJ2-1
CASSRQGGNTEAFF	TGTGCCAGCAGCCGCCAGGGGGGGAACACTGAAGCTTTCTTT	TRBV7-2	TRBD1	.	TRBJ1-1
CASSLLGQGTEAFF	TGTGCCAGCAGCTTATTGGGGCAGGGCACTGAAGCTTTCTTT	TRBV7-8	.	.	TRBJ1-1
CASSFSGYEQYF	TGTGCCAGCAGCTTTAGTGGCTACGAGCAGTACTTC	TRBV7-2	.	.	TRBJ2-7
CASSLEGAAEAFF	TGTGCCAGCAGCTTGGAAGGGGCGGCTGAAGCTTTCTTT	TRBV5-8	.	.	TRBJ1-1
CASSLEPSGGEETQYF	TGCGCCAGCAGCTTGGAGCCTAGCGGGGGGGAAGAGACCCAGTACTTC	TRBV5-1	TRBD2	.	TRBJ2-5
CAISLQTNYGYTF	TGTGCCATCAGTTTACAGACTAATTATGGCTACACCTTC	TRBV10-3	.	.	TRBJ1-2
CATSDSGQGGEKLFF	TGTGCCACCAGTGATTCGGGACAGGGGGGCGAAAAACTGTTTTTT	TRBV24-1	TRBD1	few	TRBJ1-4
CASSLSGNSFSGNTIYF	TGTGCCAGCAGTTTATCCGGGAACAGCTTCTCTGGAAACACCATATATTTT	TRBV28	.	.	TRBJ1-3
CASSPTQGAYQPQHF	TGTGCCAGCAGCCCGACCCAGGGGGCATATCAGCCCCAGCATTTT	TRBV3-1/TRBV3-2	TRBD1	.	TRBJ1-5
CASSGGQGPSSGNTIYF	TGCGCCAGCAGCGGTGGACAGGGTCCTTCCTCTGGAAACACCATATATTTT	TRBV5-1	TRBD1	few	TRBJ1-3
CASSLDSGANVLTF	TGTGCCAGCTCATTAGACTCTGGGGCCAACGTCCTGACTTTC	TRBV18	.	.	TRBJ2-6
CASSLAGGVYEQYF	TGTGCCAGCAGCTTAGCGGGGGGAGTCTACGAGCAGTACTTC	TRBV5-6	TRBD2	once	TRBJ2-7
CASSLREGNTEAFF	TGTGCCAGCAGTTTAAGAGAGGGGAACACTGAAGCTTTCTTT	TRBV27	.	.	TRBJ1-1
CASSPGQGYTEAFF	TGTGCCAGCTCACCCGGACAGGGATACACTGAAGCTTTCTTT	TRBV18	TRBD1	.	TRBJ1-1
CASSVVATFDGYTF	TGTGCCAGCAGCGTAGTAGCCACTTTCGATGGCTACACCTTC	TRBV9	.	few	TRBJ1-2
CASSQDRTASGYTF	TGTGCCAGCAGCCAAGACAGGACCGCTAGCGGCTACACCTTC	TRBV14	.	.	TRBJ1-2
CASSSPLAGGIDEQYF	TGTGCCAGCAGCTCCCCACTAGCGGGGGGGATCGACGAGCAGTACTTC	TRBV5-4	TRBD2	once	TRBJ2-7
CATKGGGANEQFF	TGTGCCACCAAGGGCGGGGGGGCTAATGAGCAGTTCTTC	TRBV24-1	TRBD2	.	TRBJ2-1
CASSGSGSTSPLHF	TGCGCCAGCAGCGGTTCTGGGAGCACCTCACCCCTCCACTTT	TRBV5-1	.	.	TRBJ1-6
CASSFQRTSEQYF	TGTGCCAGCAGTTTTCAAAGGACTTCTGAGCAGTACTTC	TRBV27	.	.	TRBJ2-7
CASSRGAGAGANVLTF	TGCGCCAGCAGCCGCGGTGCGGGGGCTGGGGCCAACGTCCTGACTTTC	TRBV4-3	TRBD2	.	TRBJ2-6
CASSMGQKEAFF	TGTGCCAGTAGTATGGGACAGAAAGAAGCTTTCTTT	TRBV19	TRBD1	.	TRBJ1-1
CASSPPKRVGNEQFF	TGTGCCAGCTCACCACCCAAGCGGGTAGGAAATGAGCAGTTCTTC	TRBV18	.	.	TRBJ2-1
CASSLAGGYKAFF	TGTGCCAGCAGTTTAGCAGGGGGATATAAAGCTTTCTTT	TRBV28	TRBD1	once	TRBJ1-1
CASSLSSGGNNEQFF	TGTGCCAGCAGTTTATCGAGCGGGGGCAACAATGAGCAGTTCTTC	TRBV27	TRBD2	.	TRBJ2-1
CASSRGQDDQPQHF	TGTGCCAGTAGTAGGGGACAGGATGATCAGCCCCAGCATTTT	TRBV19	TRBD1	once	TRBJ1-5
CASSEGDRGYTF	TGTGCCAGCTCAGAGGGGGATCGCGGCTACACCTTC	TRBV9	.	.	TRBJ1-2
CASSLFVSAKNIQYF	TGTGCCAGCAGCTTATTCGTTTCAGCCAAAAACATTCAGTACTTC	TRBV7-9	.	.	TRBJ2-4
CSGNRGNEQFF	TGCAGCGGCAATAGGGGCAATGAGCAGTTCTTC	TRBV29-1	.	.	TRBJ2-1
CASSQQPGQGYYEQYF	TGCGCCAGCAGCCAACAACCGGGACAGGGCTACTACGAGCAGTACTTC	TRBV4-3	TRBD1	.	TRBJ2-7
CASSQAGLGDDYEQYF	TGTGCCAGCAGCCAAGCCGGACTAGGAGATGATTACGAGCAGTACTTC	TRBV6-2/TRBV6-3	TRBD2	.	TRBJ2-7
CASSYRRDRGNIQYF	TGTGCCAGCAGCTATCGGAGGGACAGGGGGAACATTCAGTACTTC	TRBV7-9	TRBD1	.	TRBJ2-4
CASSPEGGVQETQYF	TGTGCCAGCTCACCAGAGGGCGGGGTACAAGAGACCCAGTACTTC	TRBV18	.	.	TRBJ2-5
CASSEASNTEAFF	TGTGCCAGCAGTGAAGCGTCAAACACTGAAGCTTTCTTT	TRBV2	.	.	TRBJ1-1
CASSPDGSKYEQYF	TGTGCCAGCAGCCCCGATGGGAGTAAGTACGAGCAGTACTTC	TRBV6-5	.	.	TRBJ2-7
CASSLNRDNSPLHF	TGTGCCAGCAGCTTAAACAGAGATAATTCACCCCTCCACTTT	TRBV7-3	.	.	TRBJ1-6
CASSAASANTGELFF	TGTGCCAGCAGCGCTGCTAGCGCGAACACCGGGGAGCTGTTTTTT	TRBV5-4	.	.	TRBJ2-2
CASSGPPSSTGELFF	TGTGCCAGTAGTGGGCCCCCCTCCAGCACCGGGGAGCTGTTTTTT	TRBV19	.	.	TRBJ2-2
CASRQTSSNSNEQFF	TGTGCCAGCAGGCAGACTAGCTCCAATAGCAATGAGCAGTTCTTC	TRBV7-3	TRBD2	.	TRBJ2-1
CASSHRQTYEQYF	TGCGCCAGCAGCCATAGACAGACCTACGAGCAGTACTTC	TRBV4-1	.	.	TRBJ2-7
CSASPLAVNTGELFF	TGCAGTGCCAGTCCACTAGCGGTGAACACCGGGGAGCTGTTTTTT	TRBV20-1	TRBD2	.	TRBJ2-2
CASSPTPRTDTQYF	TGTGCCAGCAGTCCGACTCCTCGCACAGATACGCAGTATTTT	TRBV6-2/TRBV6-3	.	.	TRBJ2-3
CASSEAPRTGVNEQYF	TGTGCCAGCAGCGAGGCCCCTCGGACAGGGGTAAACGAGCAGTACTTC	TRBV9	TRBD1	.	TRBJ2-7
CASSLGGGTQRYGYTF	TGTGCCAGCAGTTTGGGTGGGGGGACCCAGCGCTATGGCTACACCTTC	TRBV28	.	few	TRBJ1-2
CATSDLQTGSCSFETQYF	TGTGCCACCAGTGATTTGCAAACTGGTAGCTGCAGTTTTGAGACCCAGTACTTC	TRBV24-1	.	.	TRBJ2-5
CASSHLGASGNTIYF	TGTGCCAGCAGCCATCTGGGGGCGAGTGGAAACACCATATATTTT	TRBV14	.	.	TRBJ1-3
CASSFPGTGGLPHSYEQYF	TGCGCCAGCAGCTTTCCCGGGACAGGGGGCCTCCCCCACTCCTACGAGCAGTACTTC	TRBV5-1	TRBD1	.	TRBJ2-7
CASRQPGQGYYGYTF	TGTGCCAGCAGGCAACCGGGACAGGGCTACTATGGCTACACCTTC	TRBV6-5	TRBD1	.	TRBJ1-2
CASSLGVQGSGNTIYF	TGCGCCAGCAGCTTGGGGGTCCAGGGCTCTGGAAACACCATATATTTT	TRBV5-1	.	.	TRBJ1-3
CASSPWDRGNEQFF	TGTGCCAGTAGCCCATGGGACAGGGGGAATGAGCAGTTCTTC	TRBV19	TRBD1	.	TRBJ2-1